The clone carrying this T cell receptor (beta chain) was counted a few times. The target antigen is unknown. This sample was included in a study of early T cells in non-severe SARS-CoV-2 infection. Overall study context: Investigators sequenced bulk RNA drawn from unsorted whole blood, and chains remained unpaired. Findings and limits, study-wide: VDJdb matching skewed toward anti-spike CD8 responses, missing private and CD4 specificities.

V was shortened by 5 bases and J by 8 bases, with 12 bases between the two germline ends. This CDR3 spans 12 amino acids. Germline-derived CDR1 and CDR2 are MGHDK and SYGVNS. TCRdb analysed the 5' RACE reads with MiXCR anew, one entry per CDR3 protein. The sample holds about 60,000 distinct CDR3 sequences; around 20% are singletons and the top ten take 16%. This TCR derives from an adult who was a healthcare worker with PCR-confirmed SARS-CoV-2 infection or an uninfected control (not recorded which). This sample comprised whole blood, obtained at baseline. The chain combines TRBV25-1 with TRBJ1-2; D is ambiguous. The CDR3 nucleotides read TGTGCCAGCAGTTCGGGCCCGGCAGGCTACACCTTC. Protein: CASSSGPAGYTF.